The 8 T cell receptor beta chains presented below share a single source sample, sequenced in a study of cytomegalovirus exposure and HLA in healthy donors. 60 Vbeta and 13 Jbeta primers were used in PCR. The repertoire was sequenced with immunoSEQ multiplex PCR; TCRdb's copy has only in-frame clones and lacks some. In the table there are about 98,000 clones, over 65% of which are singletons. Sequenced: PBMCs. These receptors were obtained from a male donor in good health and CMV-seronegative.

The V and J genes are TRBV6-1 and TRBJ1-2; D is unclear. The CDR3 consists of 14 residues. V lost 5 bases and J 4 bases, leaving 14 bases between the germline ends. In germline, CDR1 is MNHNS, CDR2 SASEGT. This CDR3 reads CASSHTEDSYGYTF. The CDR3 DNA follows: TGTGCCAGCAGTCACACAGAAGATAGCTATGGCTACACCTTC.

DNA of the CDR3: TGTGCCAACCTCGAGGGGGAGAGCAATCAGCCCCAGCATTTT. This gives the protein CANLEGESNQPQHF. The chain links TRBV5-8 to TRBJ1-5; tentatively, D is TRBD1 (6 bases). Deletions cut 9 bases from V and 1 base from J, with 14 bases between. CDR1 SGHTS and CDR2 YDEGEE come from the germline V gene. The CDR3 covers 14 residues.

The chain uses TRBV9 and TRBJ2-3, with D possibly matching TRBD2 (6 bases). The V end was cut by 4 bases, the J end by 0 bases, with 12 bases between. CDR3 size: 15 residues. Looked up from germline, CDR1 is SGDLS and CDR2 is YYNGEE. CDR3 amino acids: CASSYSGTSTDTQYF. DNA for the CDR3: TGTGCCAGCAGCTACTCCGGGACTAGCACAGATACGCAGTATTTT.

This chain joins TRBV30 and TRBJ2-3, with 10 bases fitting TRBD2. V gave up 0 bases and J gave up 4 bases; unmatched junction bases: 4. CDR3 length: 15 amino acids. Per the germline V gene, CDR1 is GTSNPN and CDR2 is SVGIG (reference sequence). CDR3: CAWSVGGLAADTQYF. The CDR3 bases are TGTGCCTGGAGTGTTGGCGGACTAGCGGCAGATACGCAGTATTTT. The full variable domain, completed using reference TRBV30 and TRBJ2-3, is SQTIHQWPATLVQPVGSPLSLECTVEGTSNPNLYWYRQAAGRGLQLLFYSVGIGQISSEVPQNLSASRPQDRQFILSSKKLLLSDSGFYLCAWSVGGLAADTQYFGPGTRLTVL.

The chain joins TRBV10-2 to TRBJ2-7, with D possibly TRBD1 on 5 matching bases. The germline gives CDR1 WSHSY, CDR2 SAAADI. V was pared by 8 bases and J by 1 base, with 18 bases between. The CDR3 is made up of 15 amino acids. The CDR3 nucleotides read TGCGCCAGCGTTATGGCGTCAGGGATATCCTACGAGCAGTACTTC. It codes for CASVMASGISYEQYF.

The genes are TRBV6-6 and TRBJ1-1, with D possibly matching TRBD1 (5 bases). The CDR3 runs 13 residues. Trimming pared 5 bases from V and 5 bases from J, leaving 12 bases between. From germline, CDR1 is MNHNY and CDR2 SVGAGI (reference sequence). CDR3 sequence reads: CASSQPQGTEAFF. In DNA, the CDR3 is TGTGCCAGCAGTCAACCTCAGGGTACTGAAGCTTTCTTT.

V gene TRBV28 combines with J gene TRBJ1-1; TRBD1 aligns across 9 bases. The CDR3 spans 18 residues. The V gene's germline CDR1 is MDHEN and CDR2 SYDVKM. J was trimmed by 1 base and V by 5 bases; bases with no gene match: 14. In nucleotides, the CDR3 is TGTGCCAGCAGTCTTATTGGCATTACAGGGGGCGCGAACACTGAAGCTTTCTTT. Protein sequence: CASSLIGITGGANTEAFF.

CDR3 sequence: CASSLGELGAYNEQFF. The CDR3 region has the DNA TGCGCCAGCAGCCTAGGAGAGCTGGGGGCTTACAATGAGCAGTTCTTC. The gene calls are TRBV5-1 and TRBJ2-1; D perhaps matches TRBD1 (6 bases). Trimming removed 4 bases from V and 4 bases from J, with 18 bases in between. Germline V gives CDR1 SGHRS, CDR2 YFSETQ. The CDR3 sequence is 16 residues long. Using reference TRBV5-1 and TRBJ2-1 for the parts outside the CDR3, the full variable domain is KAGVTQTPRYLIKTRGQQVTLSCSPISGHRSVSWYQQTPGQGLQFLFEYFSETQRNKGNFPGRFSGRQFSNSRSEMNVSTLELGDSALYLCASSLGELGAYNEQFFGPGTRLTVL.